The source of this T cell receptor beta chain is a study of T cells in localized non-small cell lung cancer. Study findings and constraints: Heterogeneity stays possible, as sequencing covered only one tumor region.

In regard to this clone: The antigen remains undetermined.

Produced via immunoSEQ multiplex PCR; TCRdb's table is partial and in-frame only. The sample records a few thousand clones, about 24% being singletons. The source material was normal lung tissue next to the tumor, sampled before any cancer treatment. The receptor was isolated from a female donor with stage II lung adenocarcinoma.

The CDR3 is CASRSTGGSVETQYF. CDR3 DNA: TGTGCCAGTAGATCGACAGGGGGCTCTGTAGAGACCCAGTACTTC. The V gene is TRBV19, the J gene TRBJ2-5; 10 nucleotides match TRBD1. CDR1 and CDR2 from the germline V gene are LNHDA and SQIVND (reference sequence). V was clipped by 6 bases and J by 4 bases; unmatched bases: 8. CDR3 size: 15 residues.